The entry below gives a single T cell receptor (beta chain) sequence along with its context. The data were taken from a study of blood T cell repertoires in COVID-19. Study-wide background: Italy, Spain and the United States were the sources of the convalescent and acute COVID-19 samples.

Per the study methods: For nucleated cells, counts were estimated from reference gene primer amplification. TCRdb's copy holds only in-frame clones and misses some; the assay was immunoSEQ multiplex PCR. V, J and clone size were drawn from that table, and D and trimming were deduced from the DNA. The table has over 100,000 clones, approximately 90% seen once; the top ten hold more than 5%. Patients at the Seattle site were enrolled during active infection and followed longitudinally. CDR1 is SNHLY and CDR2 is FYNNEI in the germline V gene. CDR3 length equals 12 residues. Trimming took 7 bases from V and 3 from J, leaving 6 bases between them.

Material: peripheral blood. The V call is TRBV2, the J call TRBJ2-2; D uncertain. This clonotype was sampled from a woman aged 50 to 60 with COVID-19, enrolled during active disease. The CDR3, as DNA: TGTGCCAGCATTCGGGACACCGGGGAGCTGTTTTTT. Protein: CASIRDTGELFF.